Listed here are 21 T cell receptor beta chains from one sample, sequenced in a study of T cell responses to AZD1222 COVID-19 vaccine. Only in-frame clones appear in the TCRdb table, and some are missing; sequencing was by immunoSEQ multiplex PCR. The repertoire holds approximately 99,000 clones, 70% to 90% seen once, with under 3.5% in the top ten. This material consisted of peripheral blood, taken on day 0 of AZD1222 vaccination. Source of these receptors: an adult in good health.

CDR3: CASSLGGQGPYEQYF. CDR3 in DNA: TGTGCCAGCAGCTTAGGAGGACAGGGGCCGTACGAGCAGTACTTC. The V call is TRBV7-6, the J call TRBJ2-7; 9 bases align to TRBD1. V dropped 1 base and J dropped 4; count of bases not matched to a gene: 5. The CDR3 consists of 15 residues. CDR1 SGHVS and CDR2 FNYEAQ come from the germline V gene. The whole variable domain, filled in from reference TRBV7-6 and TRBJ2-7, reads GAGVSQSPRYKVTKRGQDVALRCDPISGHVSLYWYRQALGQGPEFLTYFNYEAQQDKSGLPNDRFSAERPEGSISTLTIQRTEQRDSAMYRCASSLGGQGPYEQYFGPGTRLTVT.

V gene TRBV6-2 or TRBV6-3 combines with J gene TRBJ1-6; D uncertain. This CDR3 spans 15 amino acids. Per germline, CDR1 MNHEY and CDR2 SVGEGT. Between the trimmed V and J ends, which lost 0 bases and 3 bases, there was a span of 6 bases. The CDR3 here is CASSYSDHYNSPLHF. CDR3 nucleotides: TGTGCCAGCAGTTACTCCGACCACTATAATTCACCCCTCCACTTT.

The CDR3, as DNA: TGTGCCAGCCGGCGAGTTAACACTGAAGCTTTCTTT. Residues: CASRRVNTEAFF. The chain uses TRBV27 and TRBJ1-1; unclear D gene. Looked up from germline, CDR1 is MNHEY and CDR2 is SMNVEV (reference sequence). The CDR3 loop spans 12 amino acids. Trimming took off 8 bases at V and 2 bases at J, with 9 bases between the two ends.

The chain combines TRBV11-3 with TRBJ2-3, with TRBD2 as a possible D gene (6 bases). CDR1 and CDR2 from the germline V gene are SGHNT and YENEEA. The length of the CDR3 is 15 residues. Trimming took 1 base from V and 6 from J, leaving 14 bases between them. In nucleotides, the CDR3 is TGTGCCAGCAGCTTAGGCCGGGACTGGGATGATACGCAGTATTTT. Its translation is CASSLGRDWDDTQYF.

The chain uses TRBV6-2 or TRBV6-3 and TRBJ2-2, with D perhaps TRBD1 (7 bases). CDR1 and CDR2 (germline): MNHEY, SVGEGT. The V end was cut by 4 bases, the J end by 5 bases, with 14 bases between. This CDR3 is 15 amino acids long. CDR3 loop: CASSSRGAWTGELFF. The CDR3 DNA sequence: TGTGCCAGCAGTTCCAGGGGGGCTTGGACCGGGGAGCTGTTTTTT.

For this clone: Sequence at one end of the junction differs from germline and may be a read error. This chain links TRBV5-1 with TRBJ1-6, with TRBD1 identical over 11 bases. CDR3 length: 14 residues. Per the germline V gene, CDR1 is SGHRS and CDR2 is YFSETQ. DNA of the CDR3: TGTGCCAGCAGCCGGACAGGGGGCAGTTCACCCCTCCACTTT. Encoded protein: CASSRTGGSSPLHF.

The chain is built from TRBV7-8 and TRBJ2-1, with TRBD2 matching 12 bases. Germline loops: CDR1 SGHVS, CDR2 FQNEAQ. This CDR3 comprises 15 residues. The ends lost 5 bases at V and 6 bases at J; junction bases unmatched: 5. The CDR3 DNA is TGTGCCAGCAGCCTCCGACTAGCGGGAGTCAATGAGCAGTTCTTC. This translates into CASSLRLAGVNEQFF.

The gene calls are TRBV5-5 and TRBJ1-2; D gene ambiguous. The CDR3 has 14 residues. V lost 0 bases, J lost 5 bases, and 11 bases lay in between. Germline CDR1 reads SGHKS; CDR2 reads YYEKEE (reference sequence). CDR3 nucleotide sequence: TGTGCCAGCAGCTTGGAACAGTCCCCATATGGCTACACCTTC. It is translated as CASSLEQSPYGYTF.

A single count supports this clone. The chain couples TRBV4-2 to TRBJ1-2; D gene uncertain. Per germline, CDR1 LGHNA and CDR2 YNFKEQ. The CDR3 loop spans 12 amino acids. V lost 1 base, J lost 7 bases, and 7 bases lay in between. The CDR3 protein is CASSQADTGYTF. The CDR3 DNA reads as TGTGCCAGCAGCCAAGCCGACACTGGCTACACCTTC.

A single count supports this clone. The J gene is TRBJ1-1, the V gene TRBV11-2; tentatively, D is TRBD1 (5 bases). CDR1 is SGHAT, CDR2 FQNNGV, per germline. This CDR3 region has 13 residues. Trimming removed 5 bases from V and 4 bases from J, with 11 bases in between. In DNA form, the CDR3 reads TGTGCCAGCAGCCGGGGGTTCGGCACTGAAGCTTTCTTT. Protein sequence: CASSRGFGTEAFF.

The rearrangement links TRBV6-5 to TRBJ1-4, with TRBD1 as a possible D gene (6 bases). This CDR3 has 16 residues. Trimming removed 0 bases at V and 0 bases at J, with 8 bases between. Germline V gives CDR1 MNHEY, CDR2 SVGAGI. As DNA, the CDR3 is TGTGCCAGCAGTTACTCGAGGGGGGCAACTAATGAAAAACTGTTTTTT. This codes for CASSYSRGATNEKLFF.

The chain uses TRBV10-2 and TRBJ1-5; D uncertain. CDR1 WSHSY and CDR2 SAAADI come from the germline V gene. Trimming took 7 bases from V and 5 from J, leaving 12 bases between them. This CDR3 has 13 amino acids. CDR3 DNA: TGCGCCAGCACTACCCGGCCCGATCAGCCCCAGCATTTT. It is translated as CASTTRPDQPQHF.

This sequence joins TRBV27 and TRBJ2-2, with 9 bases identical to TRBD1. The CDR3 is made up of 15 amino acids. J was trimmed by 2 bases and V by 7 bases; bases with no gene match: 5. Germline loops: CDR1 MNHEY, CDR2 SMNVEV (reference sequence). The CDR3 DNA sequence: TGTGCCAGCACTACGGACAGGGGAAACACCGGGGAGCTGTTTTTT. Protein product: CASTTDRGNTGELFF.

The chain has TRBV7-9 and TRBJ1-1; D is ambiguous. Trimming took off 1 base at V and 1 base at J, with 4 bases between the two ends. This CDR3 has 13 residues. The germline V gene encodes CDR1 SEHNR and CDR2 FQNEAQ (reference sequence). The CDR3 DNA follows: TGTGCCAGCAGCTTAGAGCAGAACACTGAAGCTTTCTTT. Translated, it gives CASSLEQNTEAFF. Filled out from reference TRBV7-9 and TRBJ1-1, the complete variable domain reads DTGVSQNPRHKITKRGQNVTFRCDPISEHNRLYWYRQTLGQGPEFLTYFQNEAQLEKSRLLSDRFSAERPKGSFSTLEIQRTEQGDSAMYLCASSLEQNTEAFFGQGTRLTVV.

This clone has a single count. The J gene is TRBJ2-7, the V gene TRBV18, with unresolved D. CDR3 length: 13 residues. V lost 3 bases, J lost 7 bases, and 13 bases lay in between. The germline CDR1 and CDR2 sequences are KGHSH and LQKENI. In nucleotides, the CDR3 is TGTGCCAGCTCACCCCCGGGCCGAGAAGAGCAGTACGTC. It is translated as CASSPPGREEQYV.

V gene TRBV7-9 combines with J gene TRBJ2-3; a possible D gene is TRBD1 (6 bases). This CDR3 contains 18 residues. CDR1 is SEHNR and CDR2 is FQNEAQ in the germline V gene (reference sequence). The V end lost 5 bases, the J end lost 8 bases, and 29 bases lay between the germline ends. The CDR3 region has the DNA TGTGCCAGCAGCCCACGGGCTCACAGGGAGTGGGTTTTCGGTACGCAGTATTTT. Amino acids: CASSPRAHREWVFGTQYF.

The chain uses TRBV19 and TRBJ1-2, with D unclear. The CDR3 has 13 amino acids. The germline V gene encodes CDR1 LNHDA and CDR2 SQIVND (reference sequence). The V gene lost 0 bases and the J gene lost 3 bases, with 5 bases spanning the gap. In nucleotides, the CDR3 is TGTGCCAGTAGTATAGAATGGGACTATGGCTACACCTTC. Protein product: CASSIEWDYGYTF.

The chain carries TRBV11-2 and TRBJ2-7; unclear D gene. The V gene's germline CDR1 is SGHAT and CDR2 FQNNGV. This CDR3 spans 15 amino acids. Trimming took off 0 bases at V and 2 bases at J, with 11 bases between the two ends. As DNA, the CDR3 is TGTGCCAGCAGCTTAGATACGGATCTGACCTACGAGCAGTACTTC. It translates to CASSLDTDLTYEQYF.

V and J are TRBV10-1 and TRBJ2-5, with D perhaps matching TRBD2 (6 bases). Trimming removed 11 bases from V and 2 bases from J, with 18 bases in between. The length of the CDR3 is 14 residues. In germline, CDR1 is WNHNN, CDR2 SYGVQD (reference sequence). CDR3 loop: CAPNRQGGQETQYF. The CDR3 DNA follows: TGCGCCCCGAACCGGCAGGGAGGACAAGAGACCCAGTACTTC.

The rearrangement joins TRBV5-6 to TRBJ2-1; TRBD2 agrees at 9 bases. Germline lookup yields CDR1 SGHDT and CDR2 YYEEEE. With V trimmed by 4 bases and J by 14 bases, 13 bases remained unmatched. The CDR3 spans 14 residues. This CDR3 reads CASSLDPIAGVKFF. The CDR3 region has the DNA TGTGCCAGCAGCCTCGACCCGATAGCGGGAGTAAAGTTCTTC.

CDR3 DNA: TGCAGTGCCCCGGTGGCGATTGAAGCTTTCTTT. The encoded protein is CSAPVAIEAFF. The rearrangement links TRBV20-1 to TRBJ1-1; no clear D gene. This CDR3 spans 11 amino acids. V shed 6 bases and J shed 7 bases, with 12 bases lying between them. Germline CDR1 reads DFQATT; CDR2 reads SNEGSKA (reference sequence).